These 16 T cell receptor beta chains were all obtained from the same sample, sequenced in a study of patients and donors after allogeneic stem cell transplantation. TCRdb processed the RT-PCR reads anew with MiXCR; each CDR3 protein has one entry. Of about 200,000 distinct CDR3 sequences in the sample, about 40% were seen once. Sequenced input: blood, either unsorted or a sorted T cell fraction (not recorded which). The receptors stem from a human donor who was either an allogeneic HSCT recipient or a stem cell or donor lymphocyte infusion donor (not recorded which). It is not recorded whose cells these are; they may come from a transplant donor.

This chain links TRBV28 with TRBJ2-7; 9 bases are a match to TRBD1. Trimming at V came to 10 bases and at J to 1 base, leaving 2 bases not matched to a gene. Per the germline V gene, CDR1 is MDHEN and CDR2 is SYDVKM. CDR3 size: 12 residues. The CDR3 sequence: CAIGTGSYEQYF. CDR3 nucleotides: TGTGCCATCGGGACAGGGTCCTACGAGCAGTACTTC.

This clonotype appeared once. The chain joins TRBV5-1 to TRBJ2-1; no reliable D call. This CDR3 spans 13 amino acids. V lost 4 bases and J 4 bases, leaving 9 bases between the germline ends. The germline gives CDR1 SGHRS, CDR2 YFSETQ. The CDR3 nucleotides are TGCGCCAGCAGCCCACTGGATTACAATGAGCAGTTCTTC. It yields the protein CASSPLDYNEQFF.

This clonotype occurred a few times. The chain has TRBV4-2 and TRBJ2-3, with D unresolved. The CDR3 has 16 amino acids. The V end lost 0 bases, the J end lost 3 bases, and 13 bases lay between the germline ends. The germline CDR1 and CDR2 sequences are LGHNA and YNFKEQ. The CDR3 here is CASSQDVWQETDTQYF. CDR3 nucleotide sequence: TGTGCCAGCAGCCAAGATGTCTGGCAGGAGACAGATACGCAGTATTTT.

The chain couples TRBV5-1 to TRBJ2-5; TRBD1 or TRBD2 may be the D gene (5 bases each). Germline-derived CDR1 and CDR2 are SGHRS and YFSETQ. The CDR3 spans 15 residues. Between the trimmed V and J ends, which lost 0 bases and 3 bases, there was a span of 12 bases. CDR3 loop: CASSLVGSREETQYF. For the CDR3, the DNA is TGCGCCAGCAGCTTGGTAGGGAGCAGGGAAGAGACCCAGTACTTC. The full variable domain, in which reference TRBV5-1 and TRBJ2-5 provide the parts outside the CDR3, is KAGVTQTPRYLIKTRGQQVTLSCSPISGHRSVSWYQQTPGQGLQFLFEYFSETQRNKGNFPGRFSGRQFSNSRSEMNVSTLELGDSALYLCASSLVGSREETQYFGPGTRLLVL.

The CDR3 DNA sequence: TGCAGTGCCCCGCCTGGGCCCTATGGCTACACCTTC. This gives the protein CSAPPGPYGYTF. J is TRBJ1-2 and V is TRBV20-1; D is unresolved. CDR1 and CDR2 (germline): DFQATT, SNEGSKA (reference sequence). V was cut by 6 bases and J by 4 bases, with 12 bases left in between. This CDR3 region has 12 residues.

The CDR3 is CASSQLPGGPNLNTEAFF. In nucleotides, the CDR3 is TGTGCCAGCAGCCAACTACCGGGGGGGCCAAATCTGAACACTGAAGCTTTCTTT. This rearrangement joins TRBV3-1 to TRBJ1-1, with D possibly matching TRBD1 (6 bases). The CDR3 has 18 residues. Trimming left V 2 bases short and J 0 bases short, with 19 bases between. From germline, CDR1 is LGHDT and CDR2 YNNKEL (reference sequence).

This clonotype occurred a few times. V usage is TRBV7-2 and J usage is TRBJ2-1, with TRBD2 matching over 7 bases. The CDR3 runs 14 residues. CDR1 and CDR2 (germline): SGHTA, FQGNSA. V was clipped by 5 bases and J by 2 bases; unmatched bases: 3. The chain's CDR3 is CASSKGLAYNEQFF. The CDR3 DNA reads as TGTGCCAGCAGCAAAGGACTAGCCTACAATGAGCAGTTCTTC.

This clonotype was seen only once. The chain uses TRBV6-5 and TRBJ2-2; D may be TRBD1 or TRBD2 (6 bases each). The V end was cut by 6 bases, the J end by 5 bases, with 13 bases between. The germline V gene encodes CDR1 MNHEY and CDR2 SVGAGI. The CDR3 runs to 14 residues. The CDR3 here is CASSLRGETGELFF. Written as DNA, the CDR3 is TGTGCCAGCAGCCTGAGGGGGGAAACCGGGGAGCTGTTTTTT.

In its sample, this clonotype was seen a few times. This chain uses TRBV5-6 with TRBJ1-1; no clear D gene. V lost 0 bases and J lost 5, with 14 bases in between. This CDR3 is built from 15 residues. The germline V gene has CDR1 SGHDT and CDR2 YYEEEE. Here the CDR3 DNA reads TGTGCCAGCAGCTTGGGACCCCCAATTGGAACTGAAGCTTTCTTT. It is translated as CASSLGPPIGTEAFF. Drawing the rest from reference TRBV5-6 and TRBJ1-1, the complete variable domain is DAGVTQSPTHLIKTRGQQVTLRCSPKSGHDTVSWYQQALGQGPQFIFQYYEEEERQRGNFPDRFSGHQFPNYSSELNVNALLLGDSALYLCASSLGPPIGTEAFFGQGTRLTVV.

V usage is TRBV5-4 and J usage is TRBJ2-2, with D maybe TRBD2 (5 bases). V was pared by 0 bases and J by 0 bases, with 6 bases between. The length of the CDR3 is 15 residues. Germline loops: CDR1 SGHNT, CDR2 YYREEE (reference sequence). CDR3 in amino acids: CASSLGRANTGELFF. Here the CDR3 DNA reads TGTGCCAGCAGCTTGGGGCGGGCGAACACCGGGGAGCTGTTTTTT.

This clonotype came up once. The chain is built from TRBV10-3 and TRBJ2-5, with D unresolved. Germline loops: CDR1 ENHRY, CDR2 SYGVKD. Trimming shortened V by 7 bases and J by 2 bases, and 8 bases separated the two germline ends. This CDR3 contains 12 residues. In DNA form, the CDR3 reads TGTGCCATCAACACCCCTCAAGAGACCCAGTACTTC. Its translation: CAINTPQETQYF.

The rearrangement uses TRBV29-1 and TRBJ2-1; D gene uncertain. The CDR3 runs 13 residues. The germline V gene encodes CDR1 SQVTM and CDR2 ANQGSEA. V was clipped by 6 bases and J by 7 bases, with 16 bases between them. The DNA of the CDR3 is TGCAGCGTCTCGGACGCCCCCGGGAATGAGCAGTTCTTC. Protein: CSVSDAPGNEQFF.

The chain joins TRBV12-3 or TRBV12-4 to TRBJ2-7; D is ambiguous. V lost 6 bases and J 3 bases, leaving 15 bases between the germline ends. The CDR3 has 14 amino acids. The CDR3: CASSPLGSGYEQYF. The CDR3 DNA reads as TGTGCCAGCAGCCCCCTCGGTTCGGGCTACGAGCAGTACTTC.

The gene calls are TRBV5-1 and TRBJ2-3, with D unresolved. Trimming removed 0 bases from V and 4 bases from J, with 3 bases in between. The CDR3 is 12 residues long. CDR1 SGHRS and CDR2 YFSETQ come from the germline V gene. This chain's CDR3 is CASSLEADTQYF. CDR3 DNA: TGCGCCAGCAGCTTGGAGGCAGATACGCAGTATTTT.

The chain couples TRBV5-1 to TRBJ2-7; D remains unclear. The CDR3 has 15 residues. Germline assignment: CDR1 SGHRS and CDR2 YFSETQ. Trimming took 1 base from V and 9 from J, leaving 20 bases between them. In nucleotides, the CDR3 is TGCGCCAGCAGCTTGTCTGCGGAGACCGGCGGTCGGCAGTACTTC. This sequence encodes CASSLSAETGGRQYF.

This clonotype showed up just a few times. The chain employs TRBV28 and TRBJ2-2; 8 bases align to TRBD1. J was trimmed by 8 bases and V by 8 bases; bases with no gene match: 13. CDR3 length equals 15 residues. Germline values: CDR1 MDHEN, CDR2 SYDVKM. CDR3 DNA sequence: TGTGCCAGCGCTAACCTGGGACAGGCCCTGGGGGAGCTGTTTTTT. This translates into CASANLGQALGELFF.